This T cell receptor (beta chain) originates from a study of T cells after yellow fever vaccination. Study context: Tscm, CM, EM and EMRA memory subsets were sorted by CD3, CD45RA, CCR7 and CD95.

From the 5' RACE reads, TCRdb called clonotypes with MiXCR, one entry per CDR3 protein. The data contain about 30,000 distinct CDR3 sequences, 5.5% to 8% of them singletons. This clonotype was seen at least ten times. The germline V gene has CDR1 LNHDA and CDR2 SQIVND (reference sequence). CDR3 length: 15 residues. V was shortened by 5 bases and J by 0 bases, with 11 bases between the two germline ends. This clonotype was sampled from a man aged 30 to 45 who received the YFV17D yellow fever vaccine. The input for sequencing was PBMCs, either bulk or a sorted T-cell subset (CD4+, CD8+, memory, or dextramer-sorted; not recorded which), taken on the day of the yellow fever booster vaccination. The chain joins TRBV19 to TRBJ2-1, with D possibly TRBD1 on 5 matching bases. CDR3 coding DNA: TGTGCCAGTAGTCAAGACAGACCCTCCTACAATGAGCAGTTCTTC. This encodes CASSQDRPSYNEQFF.